This T cell receptor beta chain was sequenced for a study of T cells in Graves' hyperthyroidism and ophthalmopathy. Study findings and constraints: Ophthalmopathy prediction by the model preceded onset by a median about 6.3 months.

Amplification of TCR beta CDR3 regions was performed using RNA transcripts as template. First-round RT-PCR targeting the TCR CDR3 was performed with the HTBI primer set. TCRdb fed the multiplex PCR reads into MiXCR, producing one record per CDR3 protein. The sample lists about 600,000 distinct CDR3 sequences, more than 15% occurring once. Uncontrolled infection, other autoimmune disease, pregnancy and lactation each barred patients from inclusion. Extraction of PBMCs used 8 to 10 ml of fresh peripheral blood. In its sample, this clonotype was seen many times. The antigen is not known. Germline values: CDR1 SGHAT, CDR2 FQNNGV. J lost 4 bases, V lost 2 bases, and 9 bases had no gene match. This CDR3 has 17 amino acids.

The genes are TRBV11-2 and TRBJ2-1; 9 bases fit TRBD2. Sequenced input: blood. This receptor was taken from a woman aged 40 to 50 with Graves' ophthalmopathy. CDR3 in amino acids: CASSLFWASGKYNEQFF. For the CDR3, the DNA is TGTGCCAGCAGCTTATTTTGGGCTAGCGGGAAATACAATGAGCAGTTCTTC.